A selection of T cell receptor beta chains follows, all from one sample in a study of early T cells in non-severe SARS-CoV-2 infection. Each CDR3 protein is one row after TCRdb ran MiXCR on the 5' RACE reads. In the table there are tens of thousands of distinct CDR3 sequences, around 4.5% of which are singletons. Sequenced material: whole blood. The receptors shown here come from an adult who was a healthcare worker with PCR-confirmed SARS-CoV-2 infection or an uninfected control (not recorded which). Both conserved end residues are part of each CDR3.

CATSAPPPARVTGELFF | TRBV24-1
CASIPAGLAGGWEQFF | TRBV11-2
CASSLGGGFGTDTQYF | TRBV11-3
CASSLGTLGDTQYF | TRBV7-7
CASRGPIGSPYEQYF | TRBV28
CASSPVTGANYGYTF | TRBV12-3/TRBV12-4
CASNNRDSPYNEQFF | TRBV7-8
CASSTPGELFF | TRBV9
CASSQDAGELFF | TRBV3-1
CASSLGRTGYSPLHF | TRBV28
CASSLTSGDFGEQFF | TRBV7-6
CSAIRQGAMDEQFF | TRBV20-1
CSVEEGDRVEAFF | TRBV29-1
CASSTLRDNEQFF | TRBV27
CASSYLGQSVEQFF | TRBV6-2/TRBV6-3
CASSQIGSMAIF | TRBV4-2
CASSFKGGETQYF | TRBV12-3/TRBV12-4
CASSYSYRANIQYF | TRBV6-2/TRBV6-3
CAISEGDRGTYNEQFF | TRBV10-3
CASSFSGRAVEQFF | TRBV7-3
CSVEDRDRPLGIF | TRBV29-1
CASSILAPADQPQHF | TRBV19
CASSQLRETQYF | TRBV18
CASREINRNTEAFF | TRBV6-1
CASRLGVRNSPLHF | TRBV7-2
CASSVLDSGYYNEQFF | TRBV9
CSARDSGSTNEKLFF | TRBV20-1
CATNSPLHF | TRBV10-3
CASSLIGGSNEQFF | TRBV4-2
CASRSYGTDTQYF | TRBV2
CASSLRAGSNEKLFF | TRBV7-9
CASKIAGRPGEQYF | TRBV19
CASSRQSGRSTGELFF | TRBV7-6
CASSLGGGINYNEQFF | TRBV5-1
CATLYGNTIYF | TRBV6-1
CASSPIAGGWSDTQYF | TRBV3-1
CASSFSRPGTAAGQYF | TRBV27
CASSIILAGGEQFF | TRBV19
CASSLVPSGRGNEQFF | TRBV13
CASSLEQGMSDTQYF | TRBV7-9
CASSQDFDSGSTDTQYF | TRBV3-1
CSARVDGRAVTGELFF | TRBV20-1
CASVLGLNEQFF | TRBV12-3/TRBV12-4
CASSVEASGIRYF | TRBV9
CASSQSRQTYEQYF | TRBV4-1
CSARERTSGRSEQFF | TRBV20-1
CASSLQGGSTGELFF | TRBV5-1
CASSQSIGNEQFF | TRBV7-3
CASRQSSGSLAGELFF | TRBV28
CSVAPGRNEQFF | TRBV29-1
CASSPTSAVEEQYF | TRBV10-2